This TCR beta chain was identified during a study of TIL therapy for anti-PD-1-resistant metastatic lung cancer. For the study at large: A handful of tumors were EGFR-mutant and two were ALK-rearranged. General study points: The baseline peripheral repertoire was partially replaced by infused TIL clonotypes that later decayed.

As to time point: pre-treatment sample, taken before nivolumab and TIL therapy. About this clone: The target antigen is unknown.

This was the immunoSEQ v3 assay. Survey-level samples got 2 million to 2.5 million read pairs; deep-level samples got roughly 4.5-6 million. Data came from immunoSEQ multiplex PCR; TCRdb stores just in-frame clones and leaves some out. The sample includes about 45,000 clones, roughly 85% of them seen just once. Deletions cut 2 bases from V and 4 bases from J, with 6 bases between. The CDR3 is made up of 12 amino acids. In germline, CDR1 is SGHTA, CDR2 FQGNSA. The material sequenced was blood, taken at baseline. V is TRBV7-2 and J is TRBJ2-7; a weak D match, TRBD1 (6 bases). The receptor was derived from a man aged 70 or older with non-small cell lung cancer. CDR3 loop: CASSLQGYEQYF. The CDR3 DNA follows: TGTGCCAGCAGCTTACAGGGGTACGAGCAGTACTTC.